The next 18 T cell receptor beta chains were all read from a single sample in a study of patients and donors after allogeneic stem cell transplantation. TCRdb redid the calling of the RT-PCR reads with MiXCR, one entry per CDR3 protein. The table includes around 150,000 distinct CDR3 sequences, over 35% detected once. Material for sequencing was blood, either unsorted or a sorted T cell fraction (not recorded which). Source of these receptors: a human donor who was either an allogeneic HSCT recipient or a stem cell or donor lymphocyte infusion donor (not recorded which). It is not recorded whose cells these are; they may come from a transplant donor.

The rearrangement links TRBV6-5 to TRBJ1-4, with D tentatively TRBD1 (5 bases). The CDR3 extends over 15 amino acids. Germline V gene data show CDR1 as MNHEY and CDR2 as SVGAGI. The ends were cut back, 2 bases at V and 0 bases at J, with 7 bases in the middle. The CDR3 here is CASSYRGATNEKLFF. As DNA, the CDR3 is TGTGCCAGCAGTTACCGGGGGGCAACTAATGAAAAACTGTTTTTT.

The chain has TRBV7-3 and TRBJ1-1; 7 bases fit TRBD1. The CDR3 is 18 residues long. In germline, CDR1 is SGHTA, CDR2 FQGTGA. V was pared by 1 base and J by 1 base, with 12 bases of the junction left unmatched. The CDR3 protein is CASSLNVGGAFWNTEAFF. The CDR3 nucleotides read TGTGCCAGCAGCTTAAATGTAGGGGGCGCTTTCTGGAACACTGAAGCTTTCTTT.

The genes are TRBV11-2 and TRBJ1-1; the match to TRBD1 covers 9 bases. This CDR3 has 17 residues. Per germline, CDR1 SGHAT and CDR2 FQNNGV. Unmatched junction bases numbered 10, after V lost 4 bases and J lost 1 base. The CDR3: CASSSRRDRVKNTEAFF. CDR3 DNA: TGTGCCAGCAGCTCCCGAAGGGACAGGGTAAAGAACACTGAAGCTTTCTTT.

The V and J genes are TRBV6-6 and TRBJ1-1; D call uncertain. The CDR3 has 11 amino acids. In germline, CDR1 is MNHNY, CDR2 SVGAGI (reference sequence). V was cut by 7 bases and J by 3 bases, with 6 bases left in between. In nucleotides, the CDR3 is TGTGCCAGCAATAAGGACACTGAAGCTTTCTTT. Amino acid sequence: CASNKDTEAFF.

The chain couples TRBV24-1 to TRBJ1-2, with D unclear. The CDR3 runs to 12 residues. V was cut by 3 bases and J by 10 bases, with 11 bases left in between. Germline-derived CDR1 and CDR2 are KGHDR and SFDVKD. For the CDR3, the DNA is TGTGCCACCAGTGATCCGCCGGGATCCTACACCTTC. Translating it yields CATSDPPGSYTF.

This chain joins TRBV11-2 and TRBJ2-2, with D perhaps assigned TRBD1 or TRBD2 (5 bases each). Germline V gene data show CDR1 as SGHAT and CDR2 as FQNNGV. The CDR3 extends over 19 amino acids. V was trimmed by 0 bases and J by 1 base, leaving 18 bases between them. CDR3 protein: CASSLDLGGQAGNTGELFF. Written as DNA, the CDR3 is TGTGCCAGCAGCTTAGATCTTGGGGGTCAAGCAGGGAACACCGGGGAGCTGTTTTTT.

This clonotype was seen a few times. This chain connects TRBV4-3 to TRBJ1-1; D uncertain. V lost 0 bases and J 2 bases, leaving 10 bases between the germline ends. Per germline, CDR1 LGHNA and CDR2 YSLEER. CDR3 size: 15 residues. The CDR3 loop is CASSQDRVRNTEAFF. In DNA, the CDR3 is TGCGCCAGCAGCCAAGATAGAGTCAGAAACACTGAAGCTTTCTTT.

This clonotype was recorded a few times. V and J are TRBV20-1 and TRBJ1-1; D is ambiguous. This CDR3 comprises 12 residues. Germline CDR1 DFQATT, CDR2 SNEGSKA (reference sequence). The V gene lost 6 bases and the J gene lost 0 bases, with 8 bases spanning the gap. The chain's CDR3 is CSAHSMNTEAFF. For the CDR3, the DNA is TGCAGTGCCCACAGCATGAACACTGAAGCTTTCTTT.

V usage is TRBV11-1 and J usage is TRBJ1-3; D ambiguous. CDR3 size: 16 residues. The V end lost 1 base, the J end lost 0 bases, and 10 bases lay between the germline ends. CDR1 is SGHAT, CDR2 FQDESV, per germline (reference sequence). CDR3 DNA sequence: TGTGCCAGCAGCTTAGTGGGCACCTTCTCTGGAAACACCATATATTTT. Translated: CASSLVGTFSGNTIYF. Looking up the rest from reference TRBV11-1 and TRBJ1-3 gives the full variable domain: EAEVAQSPRYKITEKSQAVAFWCDPISGHATLYWYRQILGQGPELLVQFQDESVVDDSQLPKDRFSAERLKGVDSTLKIQPAELGDSAMYLCASSLVGTFSGNTIYFGEGSWLTVV.

The chain carries TRBV27 and TRBJ1-5; tentatively, D is TRBD1 (5 bases). CDR1 and CDR2 (germline): MNHEY, SMNVEV (reference sequence). Trimming stripped 7 bases from V and 2 bases from J, with 12 bases between. The CDR3 spans 14 residues. CDR3 region: CASTSGGRNQPQHF. CDR3 nucleotides: TGTGCCAGCACCTCCGGGGGTCGCAATCAGCCCCAGCATTTT.

V gene TRBV7-2 combines with J gene TRBJ2-1, with a possible D match to TRBD1 (6 bases). Trimming took 3 bases from V and 5 from J, leaving 20 bases between them. Looked up from germline, CDR1 is SGHTA and CDR2 is FQGNSA. This CDR3 has 17 residues. The CDR3 protein is CASSFLYRERGHNEQFF. CDR3 nucleotide sequence: TGTGCCAGCAGCTTTTTATACAGGGAGAGGGGTCACAATGAGCAGTTCTTC. Based on the CDR3 plus reference TRBV7-2 and TRBJ2-1, the full variable domain is GAGVSQSPSNKVTEKGKDVELRCDPISGHTALYWYRQSLGQGLEFLIYFQGNSAPDKSGLPSDRFSAERTGGSVSTLTIQRTQQEDSAVYLCASSFLYRERGHNEQFFGPGTRLTVL.

J is TRBJ2-3 and V is TRBV9; 7 bases line up with TRBD1. Germline V gives CDR1 SGDLS, CDR2 YYNGEE. The CDR3 length is 15 residues. The V segment lost 4 bases and the J segment 0 bases; nucleotides outside the gene matches: 5. CDR3 sequence reads: CASSPHRGSTDTQYF. DNA of the CDR3: TGTGCCAGCAGCCCACACAGGGGAAGCACAGATACGCAGTATTTT.

The sample holds many counts of this clonotype. The V call is TRBV9, the J call TRBJ1-5; D uncertain. Germline V gives CDR1 SGDLS, CDR2 YYNGEE. There are 13 residues in the CDR3. The V end lost 5 bases, the J end lost 0 bases, and 6 bases lay between the germline ends. CDR3 nucleotide sequence: TGTGCCAGCAGTGCTTATAGCAATCAGCCCCAGCATTTT. Translation: CASSAYSNQPQHF.

The chain couples TRBV28 to TRBJ1-1, with D tentatively TRBD1 (6 bases). The CDR3 spans 15 residues. V lost 8 bases, J lost 1 base, and 17 bases lay in between. Per the germline V gene, CDR1 is MDHEN and CDR2 is SYDVKM. The CDR3 protein is CASVTGGASNTEAFF. The DNA for the CDR3 is TGTGCCAGCGTCACGGGGGGGGCGTCGAACACTGAAGCTTTCTTT. The full variable domain, its missing parts supplied by reference TRBV28 and TRBJ1-1, is DVKVTQSSRYLVKRTGEKVFLECVQDMDHENMFWYRQDPGLGLRLIYFSYDVKMKEKGDIPEGYSVSREKKERFSLILESASTNQTSMYLCASVTGGASNTEAFFGQGTRLTVV.

The chain is built from TRBV28 and TRBJ2-1; no clear D. Germline lookup yields CDR1 MDHEN and CDR2 SYDVKM. V was clipped by 8 bases and J by 12 bases, with 11 bases between them. The length of the CDR3 is 10 residues. As DNA, the CDR3 is TGTGCCAGCGCCGTGGATGCGCAGTTCTTC. Its protein is CASAVDAQFF.

The V gene is TRBV12-3 or TRBV12-4, the J gene TRBJ2-5, with a weak D call TRBD2 (5 bases). The CDR3 runs to 14 residues. Trimming took off 3 bases at V and 4 bases at J, with 12 bases between the two ends. CDR3 bases: TGTGCCAGCAGTTTTTACGCGGGTAGAGAGACCCAGTACTTC. Amino acids: CASSFYAGRETQYF.

This clonotype was seen a handful of times. The chain recombines TRBV7-8 with TRBJ1-1; D is possibly TRBD1 (5 bases). V was trimmed by 1 base and J by 10 bases, leaving 10 bases between them. The CDR3 spans 12 residues. Germline CDR1 SGHVS, CDR2 FQNEAQ. The CDR3 DNA reads as TGTGCCAGCAGCTTAGAACTGGACACAGCTTTCTTT. It yields the protein CASSLELDTAFF. The entire variable domain, with the rest obtained from reference TRBV7-8 and TRBJ1-1, is as follows: GAGVSQSPRYKVAKRGQDVALRCDPISGHVSLFWYQQALGQGPEFLTYFQNEAQLDKSGLPSDRFFAERPEGSVSTLKIQRTQQEDSAVYLCASSLELDTAFFGQGTRLTVV.

The chain carries TRBV6-5 and TRBJ1-4; D not resolved. Per germline, CDR1 MNHEY and CDR2 SVGAGI. With 6 bases removed from V and 5 bases from J, the gap between germline ends came to 7 bases. The CDR3 is made up of 12 amino acids. CDR3 protein: CASRGRNEKLFF. The CDR3 DNA reads as TGTGCCAGCAGAGGAAGAAATGAAAAACTGTTTTTT.